This TCR beta chain was captured by sequencing in a study of graft-versus-host responses after intestinal transplantation listed by TCRdb under 2021. Concerning the study at large: The transplants that recipients received were multivisceral, liver-intestinal, or isolated intestinal. Anti-thymocyte globulin induction was given to all recipients, followed by maintenance tacrolimus and steroids for approximately 3 years. After intestinal transplantation, graft-versus-host and host-versus-graft alloreactive T cell clones were followed in the graft, circulation and bone marrow using bulk TCR-beta CDR3 sequencing. To identify alloreactive clones, pre-transplant mixed lymphocyte reaction products were sequenced and compared with unstimulated pre-transplant donor and recipient T cells. Of the approximately 24 intestinal transplant recipients enrolled in the cohort, one of whom was a retransplant, 3 patients without pretransplant specimens were excluded. A peak of at least 4% donor T cells among recipient peripheral blood mononuclear cells was the definition used for donor T cell macrochimerism. Rather than being sequenced by the commercial service, samples from a few later patients were sequenced in-house on an Illumina MiSeq and processed with MiXCR. The paper as a whole reports these results and caveats: In the allografts of patients with donor T cell macrochimerism, GvH to HvG T cell clonal ratios were high. Conclusions were limited by the relatively low number and heterogeneity of intestinal transplant patients. GvH clones were detected in recipient bone marrow, and some appeared earlier in ileal mucosa or blood, consistent with an intestinal mucosal origin. Early after transplant, peak levels of circulating GvH clones were associated with declines in HvG clones.

About this clone: Its binding antigen is unknown. One base away there is no much larger clone; base qualities are not given.

The library was made by the immunoSEQ multiplex PCR assay. In most patients, genomic DNA was isolated using the Qiagen DNeasy Blood and Tissue Kit and sent frozen to Adaptive Biotechnologies for TCR sequencing. For most patients, high-throughput TCR-beta CDR3 sequencing of genomic DNA was performed by Adaptive Biotechnologies. The study's processing was this. Adaptive's ImmunoSEQ software supplied the TCR sequencing data for 15 to 20 patients, while MiXCR and VDJtools were used to process a few other patients. To correct CD4 versus CD8 sorting errors, any sequence found in both subsets at a frequency ratio below 5:1 was removed. CDR3 nucleotide sequences shared between donor and recipient were removed because the origin of such sequences could not be assigned. To be classed as alloreactive, a clone needed at least 2-fold expansion over unstimulated cells and a minimum CFSE-low frequency of 0.002% (template counts) or 0.001% (read counts). Clones detected in sequenced pre-transplant spleen, lymph node, or MLR CFSE-low populations of the donor or recipient were defined as mappable. Cumulative frequency of alloreactive clones was calculated as a percentage of all sequences weighted by copy number. TCRdb took over this immuneACCESS table, retaining in-frame rearrangements with V and J assigned. Such tables are incomplete; in checked studies, under half of the missing clones stem from an unresolved V gene, and the remainder is unexplained. The V and J calls and clone size are taken from that table; D and trimming were inferred from the DNA. Across this sample there are about 130,000 clones, with more than 80% seen only once. In total, the top ten clones hold 0.16% of the sample.

The germline V gene supplies CDR1 SGHAT and CDR2 FQNNGV. There are 16 amino acids in the CDR3, from cysteine to phenylalanine inclusive. The retained sequence is limited to the CDR3, 48 bases, with the frame set at the first base. The germline V and J ends show losses of 5 bases and 3 bases respectively, and no gene match explains 13 bases of the junction. In light of the paper, this sample's time point label describes: cells obtained before transplantation from donor or recipient. CD3+CD4+ and CD3+CD8+ populations were FACS-sorted from unstimulated pre-transplant donor and recipient cells taken from spleen or lymph nodes.

The starting material was unstimulated CD4+ T cells sorted from spleen or lymph node cells, obtained before intestinal transplant. This receptor chain uses TRBV11-2 and TRBJ2-7; the central 7 bases match TRBD1. The origin of this receptor is a human donor who received an intestinal transplant. This receptor has the CDR3 CASSPRGQFGLYEQYF. The DNA reads TGTGCCAGCAGCCCGAGGGGACAGTTCGGTCTCTACGAGCAGTACTTC.